A selection of T cell receptor beta chains follows, all from one sample in a study of T cell repertoires in cytomegalovirus infection. TCRdb analysed the reads with MiXCR anew, one entry per CDR3 protein. This table holds about 260,000 distinct CDR3 sequences, approximately 8.3% found once. The sequenced material came from PBMCs. These receptors were taken from a human donor in good health (CMV status not recorded). Some clones in this sample may be carry-over from other donors' samples. Each CDR3 is given with its conserved first and last residue. The order of the fields is V gene, J gene, CDR3 protein.

v_gene: TRBV6-8
j_gene: TRBJ1-1
CDR3aa: CAGRRQGKAEAFF

v_gene: TRBV7-2
j_gene: TRBJ2-3
CDR3aa: CASSTYREDTQYF

v_gene: TRBV10-1
j_gene: TRBJ2-3
CDR3aa: CASSGPGQGLYTDTQYF

v_gene: TRBV29-1
j_gene: TRBJ2-7
CDR3aa: CSVGSPDGGPYEQYF

v_gene: TRBV9
j_gene: TRBJ2-7
CDR3aa: CASSVEDDGATSHYEQYF

v_gene: TRBV7-9
j_gene: TRBJ2-4
CDR3aa: CASSLGGGYPRDIQYF

v_gene: TRBV7-9
j_gene: TRBJ2-1
CDR3aa: CASSLAEGQQFF

v_gene: TRBV7-2
j_gene: TRBJ2-2
CDR3aa: CASSLAPGLAAGELFF

v_gene: TRBV7-2
j_gene: TRBJ1-2
CDR3aa: CASSLEGLPYGYTF

v_gene: TRBV20-1
j_gene: TRBJ1-2
CDR3aa: CSALSRLTNYGYTF

v_gene: TRBV20-1
j_gene: TRBJ2-3
CDR3aa: CSARDQLTSRVGHTGDTQYF

v_gene: TRBV7-2
j_gene: TRBJ1-1
CDR3aa: CASSPGGWDTEAFF

v_gene: TRBV7-2
j_gene: TRBJ2-1
CDR3aa: CASSLVGVGTAYNEQFF

v_gene: TRBV7-9
j_gene: TRBJ1-1
CDR3aa: CASSLTFLESTEAFF

v_gene: TRBV7-2
j_gene: TRBJ2-5
CDR3aa: CASSFQSARRAETQYF

v_gene: TRBV7-2
j_gene: TRBJ2-3
CDR3aa: CASSLGGGGADTQYF